This TCR beta chain was profiled in a study of breast tumors, draining lymph nodes, adjacent tissues. TCRdb itself ran the multiplex PCR reads through MiXCR, one entry per CDR3 protein. The sample yields roughly 100,000 distinct CDR3 sequences, 30% seen once. Axillary draining lymph nodes of breast cancer patients supplied the node samples. Trimming cost V 0 bases and J 7 bases; bases outside gene matches: 8. CDR3 length equals 15 residues. Germline CDR1 reads SGHTA; CDR2 reads FQGTGA. This clonotype was counted ten times or more. Its antigen is unidentified. Findings and caveats of the study: Tumor TCR diversity was below lymph nodes but above nontumor tissue.

The sequenced material came from axillary lymph node tissue. The chain has TRBV7-3 and TRBJ1-2, with TRBD1 matching 7 bases. The source is a female donor with breast cancer. Some clones in this sample may be carry-over from other donors' samples. The CDR3 bases are TGTGCCAGCAGCTTAACGGGGGGGGACAGTTTTGGCTACACCTTC. Its translation is CASSLTGGDSFGYTF.